Below, 3 T cell receptor beta chains from the same sample are listed, as sequenced in a study of blood T cell repertoires in COVID-19. TCRdb keeps only in-frame clones here, not all; method: immunoSEQ multiplex PCR. This table has tens of thousands of clones, approximately 87% appearing once. The specimen sequenced was peripheral blood. The source is a man older than 75 in a cohort sampled during active COVID-19.

This chain links TRBV5-5 with TRBJ2-1; 7 nucleotides match TRBD2. With V trimmed by 10 bases and J by 0 bases, 7 bases remained unmatched. The CDR3 extends over 14 amino acids. Germline CDR1 SGHKS, CDR2 YYEKEE (reference sequence). The CDR3 reads CASTASGSYNEQFF. The CDR3 region has the DNA TGTGCCTCAACGGCTAGCGGCTCCTACAATGAGCAGTTCTTC.

The chain joins TRBV18 to TRBJ1-5; maybe TRBD1 (5 bases). The CDR3 extends over 12 amino acids. Looked up from germline, CDR1 is KGHSH and CDR2 is LQKENI. V was cut by 4 bases and J by 6 bases, with 7 bases left in between. CDR3 nucleotides: TGTGCCAGCTCACAAGACAGTCAGCCCCAGCATTTT. Translating it yields CASSQDSQPQHF.

This rearrangement joins TRBV6-6 to TRBJ2-3; perhaps TRBD1 as D (6 bases). With 5 bases removed from V and 4 bases from J, the gap between germline ends came to 16 bases. Germline CDR1 is MNHNY and CDR2 is SVGAGI (reference sequence). This CDR3 region has 15 residues. CDR3 bases: TGTGCCAGCAGTCCGCAGGGGTCCTTAGCAGATACGCAGTATTTT. Translating it yields CASSPQGSLADTQYF.